This passage covers 5 T cell receptor beta chains from one sample sequenced in a study of radiotherapy plus CTLA-4 blockade in lung cancer. The protocol was immunoSEQ multiplex PCR, while the TCRdb copy is restricted to in-frame clones and leaves out a portion. The profile shows 70,000 to 90,000 clones, under 85% of them singletons. The source was peripheral blood, collected from a patient treated with radiotherapy plus ipilimumab. These receptor sequences come from a human donor with non-small cell lung cancer who had stable disease on radiotherapy plus ipilimumab.

Regarding this clone: At the DNA level, this CDR3 is encoded by other sequences in the same sample as well. The chain is built from TRBV27 and TRBJ2-7; no definite D call. Trimming shortened V by 6 bases and J by 0 bases, and 3 bases separated the two germline ends. Germline assignment: CDR1 MNHEY and CDR2 SMNVEV (reference sequence). The CDR3 totals 11 residues. The CDR3 is CASSSSYEQYF. The CDR3 region has the DNA TGTGCCAGCAGCAGCTCCTACGAGCAGTACTTC.

CDR3 nucleotide sequence: TGTGCCAGCAGCCCACTAGCGGGAGTATCTTACGAGCAGTACTTC. Translated: CASSPLAGVSYEQYF. The chain recombines TRBV7-9 with TRBJ2-7; 11 nucleotides agree with TRBD2. The CDR3 runs to 15 residues. V shed 5 bases and J 4 bases; nucleotides not matched to a gene: 7. Germline lookup yields CDR1 SEHNR and CDR2 FQNEAQ (reference sequence).

This chain links TRBV5-3 with TRBJ1-4; tentative D call: TRBD1 (5 bases). TRBV5-3 counts as an open reading frame of uncertain function. V lost 1 base to trimming and J lost 4 bases, with 11 bases between them. The CDR3 covers 15 residues. The CDR3 nucleotides are TGTGCCAGAAGCTTGATGTCGGGGGGTAATGAAAAACTGTTTTTT. Amino acid sequence: CARSLMSGGNEKLFF.

The genes are TRBV13 and TRBJ2-1; 10 bases fit TRBD2. Germline V gene sequence: CDR1 PRHDT, CDR2 FYEKMQ (reference sequence). The J segment lost 2 bases and the V segment lost 0 bases, leaving 4 bases of the junction unmatched. This CDR3 has 17 amino acids. CDR3: CASSLGALAGPYNEQFF. CDR3 in DNA: TGTGCCAGCAGCTTAGGGGCACTAGCGGGGCCCTACAATGAGCAGTTCTTC.

The chain couples TRBV6-4 to TRBJ1-2; D is perhaps TRBD1 (6 bases). Germline V lookup: CDR1 MRHNA, CDR2 SNTAGT. CDR3 length equals 15 residues. Trimming removed 5 bases from V and 4 bases from J, with 17 bases in between. The CDR3 is CASSPAGGAPYGYTF. In nucleotides, the CDR3 is TGTGCCAGCAGTCCCGCGGGGGGGGCGCCCTATGGCTACACCTTC.